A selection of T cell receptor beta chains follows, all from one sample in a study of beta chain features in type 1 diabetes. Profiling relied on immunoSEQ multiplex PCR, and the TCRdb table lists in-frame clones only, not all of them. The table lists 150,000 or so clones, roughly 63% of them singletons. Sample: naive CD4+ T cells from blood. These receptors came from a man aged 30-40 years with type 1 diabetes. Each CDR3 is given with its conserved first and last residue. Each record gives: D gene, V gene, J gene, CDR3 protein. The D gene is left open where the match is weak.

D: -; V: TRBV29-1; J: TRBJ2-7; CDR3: CSATGSYEQYF
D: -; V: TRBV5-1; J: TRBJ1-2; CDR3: CASSLEEGYYGYTF
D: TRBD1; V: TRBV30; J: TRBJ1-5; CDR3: CAAWTGQGQPQHF
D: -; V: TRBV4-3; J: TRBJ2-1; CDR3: CASSHRLSNNEQFF
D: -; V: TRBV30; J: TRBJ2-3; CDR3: CAWSLLGGADTQYF
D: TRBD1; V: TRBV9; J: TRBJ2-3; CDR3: CASSGGQGATQYF
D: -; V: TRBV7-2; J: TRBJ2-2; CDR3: CASSPSTGELFF
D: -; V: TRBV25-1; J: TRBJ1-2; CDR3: CASSRGTSNYGYTF
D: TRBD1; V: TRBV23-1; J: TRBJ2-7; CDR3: CASSQSEQTGGYEQYF
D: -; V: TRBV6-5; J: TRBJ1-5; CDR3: CASSYAWGVNQPQHF
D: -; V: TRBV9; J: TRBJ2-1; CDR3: CASNLRGAVDEQFF
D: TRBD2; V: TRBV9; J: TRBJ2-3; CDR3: CASSPRTSGSGTDTQYF
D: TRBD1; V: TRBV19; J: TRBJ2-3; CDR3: CASSFTGDPPEEYF
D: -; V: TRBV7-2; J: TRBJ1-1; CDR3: CASRKLNSGAFF
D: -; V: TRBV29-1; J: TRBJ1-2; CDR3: CSVEEGREGGYTF
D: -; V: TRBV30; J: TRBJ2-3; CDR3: CAWRREADTQYF
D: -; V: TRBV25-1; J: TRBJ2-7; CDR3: CASSESAHEQYF
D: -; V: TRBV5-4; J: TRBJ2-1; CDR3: CASSLAAGGYNEQFF
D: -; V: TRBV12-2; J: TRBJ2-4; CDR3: CASRLPVRSGINIQYF
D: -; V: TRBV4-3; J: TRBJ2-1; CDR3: CASSQGSRDGMFF
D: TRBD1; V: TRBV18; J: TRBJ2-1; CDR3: CASSLRDRTNEQFF
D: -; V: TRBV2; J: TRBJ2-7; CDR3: CASSGQGPSSYEQYF
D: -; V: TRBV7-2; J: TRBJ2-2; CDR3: CASSPSLTRLFF
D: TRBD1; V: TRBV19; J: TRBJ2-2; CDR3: CASRPGTGNTGELFF
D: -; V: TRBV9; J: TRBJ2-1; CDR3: CASSVSSPNNEQFF
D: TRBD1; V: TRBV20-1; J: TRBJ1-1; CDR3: CSARTGRLAFF
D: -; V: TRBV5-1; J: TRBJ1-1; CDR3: CASSLAVNTEAFF
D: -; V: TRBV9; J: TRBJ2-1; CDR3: CASSLKPYNEQFF
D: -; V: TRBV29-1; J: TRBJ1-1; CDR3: CSVAARERNTEAFF
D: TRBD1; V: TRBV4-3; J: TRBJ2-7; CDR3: CASSQRRDRGLYEQYF
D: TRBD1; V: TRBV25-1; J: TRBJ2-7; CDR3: CASSEGTGYSYEQYF
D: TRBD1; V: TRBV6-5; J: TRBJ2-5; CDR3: CASRKQGKETQYF
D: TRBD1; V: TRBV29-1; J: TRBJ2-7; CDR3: CSVAIGQGEDEQYF
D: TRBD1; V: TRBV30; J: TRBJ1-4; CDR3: CAWGTGGEKLFF
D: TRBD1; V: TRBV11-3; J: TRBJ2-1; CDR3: CASSPWDREGNEQFF
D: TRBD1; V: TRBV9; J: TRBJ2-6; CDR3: CASTLPRDRGSGANVLTF
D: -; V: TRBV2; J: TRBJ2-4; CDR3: CASSENIQYF
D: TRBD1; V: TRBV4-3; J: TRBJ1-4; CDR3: CASSQGQGNEKLFF
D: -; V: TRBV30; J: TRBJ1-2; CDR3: CAWSVIRDNGYTF
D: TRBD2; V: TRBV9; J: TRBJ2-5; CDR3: CASSPRGGKETQYF
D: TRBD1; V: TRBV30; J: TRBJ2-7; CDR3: CACGQGRYEQYF
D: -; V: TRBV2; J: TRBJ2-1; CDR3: CASSDVAREQFF
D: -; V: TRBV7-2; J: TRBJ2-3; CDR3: CASSLERSSTDTQYF
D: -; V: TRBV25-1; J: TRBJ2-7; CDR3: CASSENRDYEQYF